This TCR beta chain was obtained from a study of sequential checkpoint blockade in melanoma. Overall study context: Both treatment sequences were followed by maintenance nivolumab.

The sample's treatment: randomized to nivolumab then ipilimumab (arm A) or the reverse (arm B). The repertoire was sequenced with immunoSEQ multiplex PCR; TCRdb's copy has only in-frame clones and lacks some. The table records about 15,000 clones, 77% of them present only once. CDR3 length: 14 residues. Germline CDR1 GTSNPN, CDR2 SVGIG (reference sequence). Trimming cost V 1 base and J 7 bases, with 16 bases left between them. This clonotype was sampled from a human donor with melanoma. V and J are TRBV30 and TRBJ1-1; tentatively, D is TRBD1 (5 bases). The starting material was CD8+ T cells sorted from blood (inferred from file names), obtained from a patient given nivolumab and ipilimumab in sequence. The CDR3 DNA reads as TGTGCCTGGAGTGCTGGGGCAGGGAACTTTGAAGCTTTCTTT. Translated, it gives CAWSAGAGNFEAFF.